Listed below are T cell receptor beta chains from one sample, sequenced in a study of shared clonotypes between healthy human individuals. Measured with immunoSEQ multiplex PCR; TCRdb has only the in-frame clones, and not every one. The repertoire holds approximately 940,000 clones, with over 60% as singletons. The sequencing input was memory CD4+ T cells sorted from blood. The receptors stem from a man between 18 and 35 years old in good health. CDR3s include the opening cysteine and the closing phenylalanine or tryptophan. The D gene is left open where the match is weak. Part of the rows lack a size; the others show once, few, many or a class for expanded clones.

>.|TRBD1|TRBJ1-6|TRBV6-6
TGTGCCAGCAGTCGGGACAGGGTTCAGAATTCACCCCTCCACTTT
CASSRDRVQNSPLHF
>.|.|TRBJ2-4|TRBV2
TGTGCCAGCAGGGACGGAGCAAACATTCAGTACTTC
CASRDGANIQYF
>.|.|TRBJ2-3|TRBV6-1
TGTGCCAGCAGAACAGGGAGAACTAGCACAGATACGCAGTATTTT
CASRTGRTSTDTQYF
>many|TRBD2|TRBJ2-5|TRBV2
TGTGCCAGCAGTGGTTCTAGCGGGTACCAAGAGACCCAGTACTTC
CASSGSSGYQETQYF
>.|.|TRBJ2-7|TRBV19
TGTGCCAGTAGTATCGACGGGAATTTCTACGAGCAGTACTTC
CASSIDGNFYEQYF
>.|TRBD1|TRBJ1-1|TRBV2
TGTGCAAGCACAGGGGGCAGCCCGAACACTGAAGCTTTCTTT
CASTGGSPNTEAFF
>.|.|TRBJ1-6|TRBV5-1
TGCGCCAGCAGCTTGGGGGGCCAATCCTATTCACCCCTCCACTTT
CASSLGGQSYSPLHF
>.|.|TRBJ1-6|TRBV7-8
TGTGCCAGCAGCTCTAACCTGGCAGGTAGAAATTCACCCCTCCACTTT
CASSSNLAGRNSPLHF
>.|.|TRBJ2-7|TRBV5-1
TGCGCCAGCAGCCCCAGCGGAGGCTACGAGCAGTACTTC
CASSPSGGYEQYF
>.|.|TRBJ1-2|TRBV28
TGTGCCAGCAGAACAACCAGTACTAACTATGGCTACACCTTC
CASRTTSTNYGYTF
>.|.|TRBJ1-5|TRBV2
TGTGCCAGCAGTGTGGGACGGGGGCAGCCCCAGCATTTT
CASSVGRGQPQHF
>.|.|TRBJ1-1|TRBV5-1
TGCGCCAGCTTAAGTGGAGGCCGGGGGACTGAAGCTTTCTTT
CASLSGGRGTEAFF
>.|TRBD1|TRBJ1-3|TRBV5-1
TGCGCCAGCAGCCCCGGTACAGGGGGCTCTGGAAACACCATATATTTT
CASSPGTGGSGNTIYF
>few|.|TRBJ1-1|TRBV18
TGTGCCAGCTCACCAGCGGGGATGAACACTGAAGCTTTCTTT
CASSPAGMNTEAFF
>.|TRBD1|TRBJ2-7|TRBV19
TGTGCCAGTAGTAGTTGGGACAGGCGCTCCTACGAGCAGTACTTC
CASSSWDRRSYEQYF
>.|TRBD1|TRBJ2-4|TRBV7-2
TGTGCCAGCGTGAGGGACAGGGAAACAAACATTCAGTACTTC
CASVRDRETNIQYF
>.|TRBD1|TRBJ2-3|TRBV11-3
TGTGCCAGCAGCCGGGGCGGCAGCAGGGGGGATACGCAGTATTTT
CASSRGGSRGDTQYF